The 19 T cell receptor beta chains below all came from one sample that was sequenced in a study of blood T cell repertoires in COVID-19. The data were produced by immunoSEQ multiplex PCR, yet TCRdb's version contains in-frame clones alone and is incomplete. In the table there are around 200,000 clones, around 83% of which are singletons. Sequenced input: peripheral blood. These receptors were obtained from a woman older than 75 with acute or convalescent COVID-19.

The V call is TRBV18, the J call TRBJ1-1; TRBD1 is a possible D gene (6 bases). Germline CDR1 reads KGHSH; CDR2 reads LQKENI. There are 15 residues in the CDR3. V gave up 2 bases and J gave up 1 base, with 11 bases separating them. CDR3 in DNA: TGTGCCAGCTCACCAGACAGGCCCCCGAACACTGAAGCTTTCTTT. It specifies CASSPDRPPNTEAFF.

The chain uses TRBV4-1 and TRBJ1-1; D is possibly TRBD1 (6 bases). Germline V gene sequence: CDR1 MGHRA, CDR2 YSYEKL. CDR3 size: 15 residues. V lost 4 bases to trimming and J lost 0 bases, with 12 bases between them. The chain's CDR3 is CASSPWGLVNTEAFF. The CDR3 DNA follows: TGCGCCAGCAGCCCCTGGGGGCTTGTGAACACTGAAGCTTTCTTT.

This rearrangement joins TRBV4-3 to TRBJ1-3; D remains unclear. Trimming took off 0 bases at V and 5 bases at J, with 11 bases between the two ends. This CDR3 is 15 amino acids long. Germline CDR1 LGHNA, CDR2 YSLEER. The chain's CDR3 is CASSQDWGVRNTIYF. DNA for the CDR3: TGCGCCAGCAGCCAAGATTGGGGAGTACGAAACACCATATATTTT.

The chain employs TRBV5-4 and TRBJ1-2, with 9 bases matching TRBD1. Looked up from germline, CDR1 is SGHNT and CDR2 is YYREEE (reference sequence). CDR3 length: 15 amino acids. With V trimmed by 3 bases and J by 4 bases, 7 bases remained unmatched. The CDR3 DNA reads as TGTGCCAGCAGCTCTCGGGGACAGGGTCCCTATGGCTACACCTTC. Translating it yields CASSSRGQGPYGYTF. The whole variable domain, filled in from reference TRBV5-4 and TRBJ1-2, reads ETGVTQSPTHLIKTRGQQVTLRCSSQSGHNTVSWYQQALGQGPQFIFQYYREEENGRGNFPPRFSGLQFPNYSSELNVNALELDDSALYLCASSSRGQGPYGYTFGSGTRLTVV.

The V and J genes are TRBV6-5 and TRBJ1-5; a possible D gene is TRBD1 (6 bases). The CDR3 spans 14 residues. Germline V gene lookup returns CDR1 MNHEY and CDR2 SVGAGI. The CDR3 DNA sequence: TGTTCCGCGGGGGGGACAAATAGCAATCAGCCCCAGCATTTT. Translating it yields CSAGGTNSNQPQHF.

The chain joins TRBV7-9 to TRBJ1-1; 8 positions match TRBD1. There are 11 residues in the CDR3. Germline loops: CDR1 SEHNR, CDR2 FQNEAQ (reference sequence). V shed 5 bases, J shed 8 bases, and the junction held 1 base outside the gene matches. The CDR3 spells CASSRTGEAFF. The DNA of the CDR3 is TGTGCCAGCAGCAGGACAGGGGAAGCTTTCTTT.

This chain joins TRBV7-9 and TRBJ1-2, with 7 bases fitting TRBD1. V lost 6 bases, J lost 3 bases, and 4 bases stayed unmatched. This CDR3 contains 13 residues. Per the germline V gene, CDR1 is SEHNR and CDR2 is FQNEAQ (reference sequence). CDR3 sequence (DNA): TGTGCCAGCAGAGGGACAGCCTACTATGGCTACACCTTC. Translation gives CASRGTAYYGYTF.

The CDR3 spells CASSLALSAYNEQFF. CDR3 DNA: TGCGCCAGCAGCTTGGCTTTAAGCGCATACAATGAGCAGTTCTTC. This chain uses TRBV5-1 with TRBJ2-1; D unclear. CDR1 SGHRS and CDR2 YFSETQ come from the germline V gene. Between the trimmed V and J ends, which lost 0 bases and 4 bases, there was a span of 11 bases. CDR3 length equals 15 residues. The variable domain in full, completed from reference TRBV5-1 and TRBJ2-1, reads KAGVTQTPRYLIKTRGQQVTLSCSPISGHRSVSWYQQTPGQGLQFLFEYFSETQRNKGNFPGRFSGRQFSNSRSEMNVSTLELGDSALYLCASSLALSAYNEQFFGPGTRLTVL.

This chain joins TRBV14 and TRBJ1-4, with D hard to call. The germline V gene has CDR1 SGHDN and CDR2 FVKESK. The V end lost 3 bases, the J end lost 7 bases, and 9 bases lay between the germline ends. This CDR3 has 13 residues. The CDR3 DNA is TGTGCCAGCAGCCAGAACGAGGGTGAAAAACTGTTTTTT. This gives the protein CASSQNEGEKLFF.

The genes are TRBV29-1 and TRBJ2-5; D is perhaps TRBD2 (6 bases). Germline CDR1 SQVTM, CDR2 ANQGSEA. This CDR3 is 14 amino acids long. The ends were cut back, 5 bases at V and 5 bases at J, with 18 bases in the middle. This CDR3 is CSVHLGAGLETQYF. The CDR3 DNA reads TGCAGCGTTCACCTCGGGGCGGGGCTCGAGACCCAGTACTTC.

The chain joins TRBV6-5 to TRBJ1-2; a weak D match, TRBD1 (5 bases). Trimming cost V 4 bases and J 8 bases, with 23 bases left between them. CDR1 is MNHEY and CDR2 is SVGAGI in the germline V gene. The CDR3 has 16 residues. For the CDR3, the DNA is TGTGCCAGCAGTTCTCTTCCCGCGAGGACAATTTGGGGCTACACCTTC. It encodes CASSSLPARTIWGYTF.

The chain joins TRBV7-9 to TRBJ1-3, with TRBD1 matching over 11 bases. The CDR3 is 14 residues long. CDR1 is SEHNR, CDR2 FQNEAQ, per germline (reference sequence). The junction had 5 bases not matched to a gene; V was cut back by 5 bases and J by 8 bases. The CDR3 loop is CASSRTGGADTIYF. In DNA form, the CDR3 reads TGTGCCAGCAGCCGGACAGGGGGCGCGGACACCATATATTTT. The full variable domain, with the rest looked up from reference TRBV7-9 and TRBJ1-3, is DTGVSQNPRHKITKRGQNVTFRCDPISEHNRLYWYRQTLGQGPEFLTYFQNEAQLEKSRLLSDRFSAERPKGSFSTLEIQRTEQGDSAMYLCASSRTGGADTIYFGEGSWLTVV.

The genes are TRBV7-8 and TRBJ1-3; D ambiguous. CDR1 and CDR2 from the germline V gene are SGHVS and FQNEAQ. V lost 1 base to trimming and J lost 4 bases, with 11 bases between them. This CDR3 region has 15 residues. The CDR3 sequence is CASSLEATTGNTIYF. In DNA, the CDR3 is TGTGCCAGCAGCTTAGAGGCCACGACAGGAAACACCATATATTTT.

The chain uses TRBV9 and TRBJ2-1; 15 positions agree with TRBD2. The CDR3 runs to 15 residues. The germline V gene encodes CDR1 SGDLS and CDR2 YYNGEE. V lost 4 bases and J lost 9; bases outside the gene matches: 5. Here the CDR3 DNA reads TGTGCCAGCAGCCCACGGACTAGCGGGAGGGGTGAGCAGTTCTTC. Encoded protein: CASSPRTSGRGEQFF.

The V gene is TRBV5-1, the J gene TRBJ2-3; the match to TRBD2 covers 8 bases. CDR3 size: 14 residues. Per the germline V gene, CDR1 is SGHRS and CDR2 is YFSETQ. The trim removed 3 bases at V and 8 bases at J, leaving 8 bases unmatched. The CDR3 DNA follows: TGCGCCAGCAGCTCCGACCCAGCGGGGGCTACGCAGTATTTT. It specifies CASSSDPAGATQYF.

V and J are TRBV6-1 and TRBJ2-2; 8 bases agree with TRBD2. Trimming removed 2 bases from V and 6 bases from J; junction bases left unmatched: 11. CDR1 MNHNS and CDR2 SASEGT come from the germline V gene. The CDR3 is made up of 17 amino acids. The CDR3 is CASSELGLVNQAGELFF. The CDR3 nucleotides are TGTGCCAGCAGTGAATTGGGACTAGTGAACCAGGCCGGGGAGCTGTTTTTT.

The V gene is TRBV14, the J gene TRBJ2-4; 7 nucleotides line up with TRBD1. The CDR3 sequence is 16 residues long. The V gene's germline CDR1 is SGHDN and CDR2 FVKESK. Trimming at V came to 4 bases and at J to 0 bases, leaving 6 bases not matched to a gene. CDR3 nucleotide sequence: TGTGCCAGCAGCCCTGACAGGGAGTTAGCCAAAAACATTCAGTACTTC. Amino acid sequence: CASSPDRELAKNIQYF.

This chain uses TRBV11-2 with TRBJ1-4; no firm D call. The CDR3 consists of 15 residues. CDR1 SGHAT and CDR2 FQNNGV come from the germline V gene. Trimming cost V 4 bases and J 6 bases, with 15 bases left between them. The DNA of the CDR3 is TGTGCCAGCAGCTATAACTCGGACGGGGATGAAAAACTGTTTTTT. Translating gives CASSYNSDGDEKLFF.

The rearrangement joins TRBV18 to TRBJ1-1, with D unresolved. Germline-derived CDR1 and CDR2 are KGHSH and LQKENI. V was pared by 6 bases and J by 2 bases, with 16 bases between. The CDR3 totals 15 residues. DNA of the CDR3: TGTGCCAGCTCGCCCGGGTTTCACTCTAACACTGAAGCTTTCTTT. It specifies CASSPGFHSNTEAFF.